The entry that follows covers one T cell receptor (beta chain) sequence. The sample originates from a study of blood T cell repertoires in COVID-19. Study in general: The study drew acute and convalescent COVID-19 samples from the United States, Italy and Spain. Sources were T cells, B-cell-depleted T cells, or PBMCs; the material itself was cDNA or gDNA.

As originally analysed: Nucleated cell counts were estimated from reference gene primer amplification. Profiled with immunoSEQ multiplex PCR; TCRdb holds only in-frame clones, not every one. V and J calls and clone size are as listed in that table; D and trimming were resolved from the DNA. The sample shows 130,000 to 150,000 clones, 70% to 90% of them seen only once. Germline lookup yields CDR1 LNHDA and CDR2 SQIVND (reference sequence). The CDR3 extends over 18 amino acids. V was trimmed by 5 bases and J by 0 bases, leaving 19 bases between them. This clonotype was sampled from a woman aged 45-60 years with acute or convalescent COVID-19. This sequence joins TRBV19 and TRBJ1-4, with TRBD1 as a possible D gene (5 bases). Sequencing was performed on peripheral blood. The CDR3 here is CASSRRGLDKATNEKLFF. CDR3 DNA: TGTGCCAGTAGTCGCCGGGGACTCGACAAGGCAACTAATGAAAAACTGTTTTTT.